One and the same sample provided the 10 T cell receptor beta chains below, sequenced in a study of T cell responses to AZD1222 COVID-19 vaccine. Produced via immunoSEQ multiplex PCR; TCRdb's table is partial and in-frame only. The sample consists of about 100,000 clones, 90% of them appearing once. The material sequenced was peripheral blood, taken on day 0 of AZD1222 vaccination. The receptors were gathered from an adult in good health.

V and J are TRBV13 and TRBJ1-4; D possibly corresponds to TRBD1 (6 bases). This CDR3 is 15 amino acids long. Germline V gene sequence: CDR1 PRHDT, CDR2 FYEKMQ (reference sequence). Trimming stripped 5 bases from V and 3 bases from J, with 13 bases between. The CDR3 sequence: CASSASGASNEKLFF. CDR3 coding DNA: TGTGCCAGCAGCGCATCGGGGGCCTCTAATGAAAAACTGTTTTTT. Drawing the rest from reference TRBV13 and TRBJ1-4, the complete variable domain is AAGVIQSPRHLIKEKRETATLKCYPIPRHDTVYWYQQGPGQDPQFLISFYEKMQSDKGSIPDRFSAQQFSDYHSELNMSSLELGDSALYFCASSASGASNEKLFFGSGTQLSVL.

This chain links TRBV6-5 with TRBJ2-7, with 7 positions matching TRBD1. Germline values: CDR1 MNHEY, CDR2 SVGAGI. With V trimmed by 5 bases and J by 7 bases, 14 bases remained unmatched. The CDR3 contains 15 residues. The CDR3 bases are TGTGCCAGCAGTCAGACATCAACAGGGGCCCGTGAGCAGTACTTC. Protein product: CASSQTSTGAREQYF.

V and J are TRBV7-9 and TRBJ2-3, with D possibly TRBD2 on 6 matching bases. CDR3 length equals 15 residues. Germline V lookup: CDR1 SEHNR, CDR2 FQNEAQ (reference sequence). V was clipped by 5 bases and J by 0 bases, with 12 bases between them. This CDR3 is CASSARLGSTDTQYF. The CDR3 DNA is TGTGCCAGCAGCGCCCGACTAGGTAGCACAGATACGCAGTATTTT.

This clone was picked up one time. This rearrangement joins TRBV5-1 to TRBJ2-1; 10 positions match TRBD1. The CDR3 has 15 amino acids. Trimming removed 2 bases from V and 8 bases from J; junction bases left unmatched: 7. Germline assignment: CDR1 SGHRS and CDR2 YFSETQ. The CDR3 protein is CASSLRQGAWHEQFF. CDR3 nucleotide sequence: TGCGCCAGCAGCTTAAGACAGGGGGCCTGGCATGAGCAGTTCTTC.

This chain links TRBV3-1 (or the pseudogene TRBV3-2) with TRBJ2-3; 11 nucleotides align to TRBD2. The CDR3 has 18 residues. Germline values: CDR1 LGHDT, CDR2 YNNKEL (reference sequence). V lost 4 bases to trimming and J lost 3 bases; unmatched junction nucleotides: 12. In DNA, the CDR3 is TGTGCCAGCAGCCGTACCTTCTTGACTAGCGGGGTGACAGATACGCAGTATTTT. Amino acid sequence: CASSRTFLTSGVTDTQYF.

The chain recombines TRBV7-9 with TRBJ2-5; 7 bases are a match to TRBD1. V shed 5 bases, J shed 4 bases, and the junction held 13 bases outside the gene matches. CDR3 length: 16 residues. CDR1 and CDR2 from the germline V gene are SEHNR and FQNEAQ (reference sequence). The CDR3 region is CASSPGTVSWGETQYF. CDR3 sequence (DNA): TGTGCCAGCAGCCCCGGGACAGTGAGTTGGGGAGAGACCCAGTACTTC.

The gene calls are TRBV5-1 and TRBJ1-1; maybe TRBD1 (5 bases). V gave up 6 bases and J gave up 5 bases, with 17 bases separating them. The CDR3 is 14 residues long. Looked up from germline, CDR1 is SGHRS and CDR2 is YFSETQ. For the CDR3, the DNA is TGCGCCAGCACGGCGTCCCAGGGACGGACTGAAGCTTTCTTT. Translated, it gives CASTASQGRTEAFF.

The chain combines TRBV3-1 (or the pseudogene TRBV3-2) with TRBJ1-1; D is perhaps TRBD1 (6 bases). Germline V gene data show CDR1 as LGHDT and CDR2 as YNNKEL (reference sequence). The CDR3 extends over 13 amino acids. Trimming shortened V by 4 bases and J by 6 bases, and 12 bases separated the two germline ends. CDR3 residues: CASSPQGGAEAFF. CDR3 nucleotide sequence: TGTGCCAGCAGCCCCCAAGGGGGGGCTGAAGCTTTCTTT.

This chain joins TRBV4-1 and TRBJ1-4; the D gene is possibly TRBD1 (6 bases). The V gene lost 0 bases and the J gene lost 5 bases, with 13 bases spanning the gap. The CDR3 extends over 16 amino acids. The germline gives CDR1 MGHRA, CDR2 YSYEKL. CDR3: CASSQDATGYNEKLFF. CDR3 nucleotides: TGCGCCAGCAGCCAAGACGCGACAGGCTACAATGAAAAACTGTTTTTT.

The chain is built from TRBV18 and TRBJ2-1; TRBD1 is a possible D gene (6 bases). Trimming took 3 bases from V and 8 from J, leaving 11 bases between them. Germline V gene lookup returns CDR1 KGHSH and CDR2 LQKENI. The CDR3 consists of 13 residues. The CDR3 loop is CASSPGQPDEQFF. CDR3 in DNA: TGTGCCAGCTCACCCGGACAGCCGGATGAGCAGTTCTTC. The entire variable domain, with the rest obtained from reference TRBV18 and TRBJ2-1, is as follows: NAGVMQNPRHLVRRRGQEARLRCSPMKGHSHVYWYRQLPEEGLKFMVYLQKENIIDESGMPKERFSAEFPKEGPSILRIQQVVRGDSAAYFCASSPGQPDEQFFGPGTRLTVL.